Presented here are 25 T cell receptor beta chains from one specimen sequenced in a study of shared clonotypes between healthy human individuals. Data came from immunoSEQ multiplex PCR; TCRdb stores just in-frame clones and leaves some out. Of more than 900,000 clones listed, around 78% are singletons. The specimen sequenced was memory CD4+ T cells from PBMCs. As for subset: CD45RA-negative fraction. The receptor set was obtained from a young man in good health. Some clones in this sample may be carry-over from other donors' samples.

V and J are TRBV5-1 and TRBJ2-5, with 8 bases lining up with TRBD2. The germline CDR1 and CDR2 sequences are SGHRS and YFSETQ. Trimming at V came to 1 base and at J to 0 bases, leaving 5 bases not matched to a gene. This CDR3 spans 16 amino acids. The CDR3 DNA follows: TGCGCCAGCAGCTTGTGGTCTAGCGGGTACCAAGAGACCCAGTACTTC. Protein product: CASSLWSSGYQETQYF.

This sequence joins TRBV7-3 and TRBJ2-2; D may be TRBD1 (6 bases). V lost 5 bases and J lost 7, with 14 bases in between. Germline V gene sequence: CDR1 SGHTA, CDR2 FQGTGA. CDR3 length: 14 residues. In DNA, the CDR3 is TGTGCCAGCAGCAAGGACAGCACTAACGGGGAGCTGTTTTTT. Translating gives CASSKDSTNGELFF.

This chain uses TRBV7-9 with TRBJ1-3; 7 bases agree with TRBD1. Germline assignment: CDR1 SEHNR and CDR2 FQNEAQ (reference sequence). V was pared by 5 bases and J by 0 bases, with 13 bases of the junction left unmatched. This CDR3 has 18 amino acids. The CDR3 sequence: CASSKGDSPAPSGNTIYF. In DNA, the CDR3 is TGTGCCAGCAGCAAAGGGGACAGTCCAGCCCCCTCTGGAAACACCATATATTTT.

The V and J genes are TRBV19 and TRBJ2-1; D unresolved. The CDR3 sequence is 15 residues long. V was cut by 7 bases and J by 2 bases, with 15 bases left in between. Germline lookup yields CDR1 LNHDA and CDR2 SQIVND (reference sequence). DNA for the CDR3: TGTGCCAGTAAGGCAGCCCCAAACCCCTACAATGAGCAGTTCTTC. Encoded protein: CASKAAPNPYNEQFF.

CDR3: CASSGGQETQYF. The CDR3 DNA sequence: TGCGCCAGCAGTGGCGGGCAAGAGACCCAGTACTTC. This chain joins TRBV10-2 and TRBJ2-5, with a tentative D call TRBD2 (5 bases). Germline CDR1 and CDR2: WSHSY and SAAADI. CDR3 length equals 12 residues. Trimming stripped 4 bases from V and 2 bases from J, with 5 bases between.

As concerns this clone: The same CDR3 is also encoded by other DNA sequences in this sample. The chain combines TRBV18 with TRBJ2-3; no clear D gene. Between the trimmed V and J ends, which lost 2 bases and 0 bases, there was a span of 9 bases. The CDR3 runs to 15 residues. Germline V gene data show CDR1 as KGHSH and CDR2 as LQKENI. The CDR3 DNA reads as TGTGCCAGCTCACCAAGTGGCGGTAGCACAGATACGCAGTATTTT. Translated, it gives CASSPSGGSTDTQYF.

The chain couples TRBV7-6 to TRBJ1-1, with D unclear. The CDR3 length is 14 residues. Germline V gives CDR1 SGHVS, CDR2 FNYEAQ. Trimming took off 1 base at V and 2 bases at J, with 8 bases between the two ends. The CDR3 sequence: CASSLGAGNTEAFF. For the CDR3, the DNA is TGTGCCAGCAGCTTAGGGGCAGGCAACACTGAAGCTTTCTTT.

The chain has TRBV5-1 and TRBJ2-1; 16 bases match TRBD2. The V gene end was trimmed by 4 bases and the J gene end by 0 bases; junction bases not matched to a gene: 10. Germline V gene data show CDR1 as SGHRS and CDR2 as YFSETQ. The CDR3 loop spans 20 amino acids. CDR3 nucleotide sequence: TGCGCCAGCAGCCCAGCCGGGACTAGCGGGAGGGCCAGCTCCTACAATGAGCAGTTCTTC. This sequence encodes CASSPAGTSGRASSYNEQFF.

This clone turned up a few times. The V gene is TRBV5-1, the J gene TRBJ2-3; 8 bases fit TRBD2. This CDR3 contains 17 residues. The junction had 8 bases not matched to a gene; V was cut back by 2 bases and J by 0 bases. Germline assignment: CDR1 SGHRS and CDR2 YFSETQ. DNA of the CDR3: TGCGCCAGCAGCTTCCGGGCGGGAGGTTTTAGCACAGATACGCAGTATTTT. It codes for CASSFRAGGFSTDTQYF.

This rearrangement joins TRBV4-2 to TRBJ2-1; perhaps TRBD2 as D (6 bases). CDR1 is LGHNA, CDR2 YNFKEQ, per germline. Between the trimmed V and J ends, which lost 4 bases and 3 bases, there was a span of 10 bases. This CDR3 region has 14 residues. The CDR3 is CASSPGSGYNEQFF. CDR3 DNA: TGTGCCAGCAGCCCTGGTAGCGGCTACAATGAGCAGTTCTTC.

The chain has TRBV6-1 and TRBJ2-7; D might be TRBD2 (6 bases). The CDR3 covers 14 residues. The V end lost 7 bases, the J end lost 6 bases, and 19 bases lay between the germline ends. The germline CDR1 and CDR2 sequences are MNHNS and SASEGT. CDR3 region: CASNSGGHPLEQYF. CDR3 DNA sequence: TGTGCCAGCAATTCCGGGGGTCACCCTCTCGAGCAGTACTTC.

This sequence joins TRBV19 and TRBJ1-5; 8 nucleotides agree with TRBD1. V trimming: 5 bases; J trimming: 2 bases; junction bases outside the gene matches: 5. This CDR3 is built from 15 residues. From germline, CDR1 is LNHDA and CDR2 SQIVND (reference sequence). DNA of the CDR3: TGTGCCAGTAGTCAGGGGGCGAGGGGCAATCAGCCCCAGCATTTT. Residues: CASSQGARGNQPQHF.

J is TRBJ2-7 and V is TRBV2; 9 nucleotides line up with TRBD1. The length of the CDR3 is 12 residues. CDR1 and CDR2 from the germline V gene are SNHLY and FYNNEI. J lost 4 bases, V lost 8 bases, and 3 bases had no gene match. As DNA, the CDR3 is TGTGCCAGCGGGACAGGGAGTTACGAGCAGTACTTC. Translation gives CASGTGSYEQYF.

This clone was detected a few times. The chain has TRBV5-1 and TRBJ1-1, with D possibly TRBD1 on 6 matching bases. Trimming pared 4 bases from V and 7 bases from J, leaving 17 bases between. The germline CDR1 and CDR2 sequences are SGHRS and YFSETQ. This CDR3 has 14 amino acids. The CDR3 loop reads CASSLRRGGVEAFF. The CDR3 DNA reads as TGCGCCAGCAGCCTTCGCAGGGGAGGAGTTGAAGCTTTCTTT.

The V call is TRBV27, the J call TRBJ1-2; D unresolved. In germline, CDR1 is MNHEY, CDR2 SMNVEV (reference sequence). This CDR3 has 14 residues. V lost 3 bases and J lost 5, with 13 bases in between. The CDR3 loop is CASSLTGSEYGYTF. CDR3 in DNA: TGTGCCAGCAGTTTGACCGGGTCCGAGTATGGCTACACCTTC.

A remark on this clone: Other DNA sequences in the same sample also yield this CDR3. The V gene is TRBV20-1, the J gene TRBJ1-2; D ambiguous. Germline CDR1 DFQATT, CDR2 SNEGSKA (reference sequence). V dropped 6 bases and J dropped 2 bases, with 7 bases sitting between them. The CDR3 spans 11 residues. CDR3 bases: TGCAGTGCAAGGTTGAACTATGGCTACACCTTC. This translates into CSARLNYGYTF.

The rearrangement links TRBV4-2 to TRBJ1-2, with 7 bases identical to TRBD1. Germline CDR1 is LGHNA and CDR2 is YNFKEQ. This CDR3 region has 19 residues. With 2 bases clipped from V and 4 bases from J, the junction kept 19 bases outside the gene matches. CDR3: CASSQSAGDSGGQGYGYTF. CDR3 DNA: TGTGCCAGCAGCCAATCAGCGGGGGATTCAGGGGGTCAGGGCTATGGCTACACCTTC.

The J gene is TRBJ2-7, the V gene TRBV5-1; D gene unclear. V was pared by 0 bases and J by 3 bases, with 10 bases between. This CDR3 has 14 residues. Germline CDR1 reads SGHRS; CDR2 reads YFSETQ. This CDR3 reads CASSLEPNHYEQYF. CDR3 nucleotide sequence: TGCGCCAGCAGCTTGGAACCAAATCACTACGAGCAGTACTTC.

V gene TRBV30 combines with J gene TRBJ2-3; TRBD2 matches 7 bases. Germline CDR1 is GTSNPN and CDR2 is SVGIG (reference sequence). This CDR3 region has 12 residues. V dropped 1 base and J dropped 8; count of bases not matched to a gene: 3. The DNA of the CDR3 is TGTGCCTGGAGTGAGGTAGCGGGTACGCAGTATTTT. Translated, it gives CAWSEVAGTQYF. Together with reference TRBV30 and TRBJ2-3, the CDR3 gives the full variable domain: SQTIHQWPATLVQPVGSPLSLECTVEGTSNPNLYWYRQAAGRGLQLLFYSVGIGQISSEVPQNLSASRPQDRQFILSSKKLLLSDSGFYLCAWSEVAGTQYFGPGTRLTVL.

The CDR3 loop reads CASQVANRPQETQYF. As DNA, the CDR3 is TGTGCCAGTCAGGTGGCCAATAGGCCCCAAGAGACCCAGTACTTC. The rearrangement links TRBV28 to TRBJ2-5; D uncertain. CDR1 and CDR2 from the germline V gene are MDHEN and SYDVKM. The V gene lost 9 bases and the J gene lost 1 base, with 18 bases spanning the gap. The CDR3 is 15 residues long.

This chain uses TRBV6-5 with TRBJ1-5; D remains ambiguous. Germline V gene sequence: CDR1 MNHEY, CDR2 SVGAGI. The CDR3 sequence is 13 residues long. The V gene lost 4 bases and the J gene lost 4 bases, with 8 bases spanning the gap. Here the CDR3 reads CASSSTLNQPQHF. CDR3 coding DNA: TGTGCCAGCAGTTCTACTCTTAATCAGCCCCAGCATTTT.

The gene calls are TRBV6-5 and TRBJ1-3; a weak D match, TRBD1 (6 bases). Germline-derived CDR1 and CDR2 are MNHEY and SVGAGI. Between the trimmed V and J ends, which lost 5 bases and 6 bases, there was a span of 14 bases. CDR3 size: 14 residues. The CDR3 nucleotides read TGTGCCAGCAGTAGGGACACTGGATCAAACACCATATATTTT. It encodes CASSRDTGSNTIYF.

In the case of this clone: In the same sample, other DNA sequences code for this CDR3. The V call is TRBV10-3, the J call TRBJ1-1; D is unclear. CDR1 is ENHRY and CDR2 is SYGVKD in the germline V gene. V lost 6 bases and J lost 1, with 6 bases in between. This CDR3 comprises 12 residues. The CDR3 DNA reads TGTGCCATCAGCACTGGGAACACTGAAGCTTTCTTT. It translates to CAISTGNTEAFF.

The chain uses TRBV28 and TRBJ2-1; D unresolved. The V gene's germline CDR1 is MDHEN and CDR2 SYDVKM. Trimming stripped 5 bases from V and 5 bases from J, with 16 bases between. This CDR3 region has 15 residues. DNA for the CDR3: TGTGCCAGCAGTCTCGCCGGGTTAGGGAACAATGAGCAGTTCTTC. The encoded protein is CASSLAGLGNNEQFF.

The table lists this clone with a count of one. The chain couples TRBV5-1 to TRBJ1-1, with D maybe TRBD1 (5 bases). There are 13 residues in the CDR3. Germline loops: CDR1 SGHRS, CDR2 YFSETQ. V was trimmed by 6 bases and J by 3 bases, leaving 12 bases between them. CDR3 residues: CASTLTEDTEAFF. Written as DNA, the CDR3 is TGCGCCAGCACCCTGACAGAAGACACTGAAGCTTTCTTT.